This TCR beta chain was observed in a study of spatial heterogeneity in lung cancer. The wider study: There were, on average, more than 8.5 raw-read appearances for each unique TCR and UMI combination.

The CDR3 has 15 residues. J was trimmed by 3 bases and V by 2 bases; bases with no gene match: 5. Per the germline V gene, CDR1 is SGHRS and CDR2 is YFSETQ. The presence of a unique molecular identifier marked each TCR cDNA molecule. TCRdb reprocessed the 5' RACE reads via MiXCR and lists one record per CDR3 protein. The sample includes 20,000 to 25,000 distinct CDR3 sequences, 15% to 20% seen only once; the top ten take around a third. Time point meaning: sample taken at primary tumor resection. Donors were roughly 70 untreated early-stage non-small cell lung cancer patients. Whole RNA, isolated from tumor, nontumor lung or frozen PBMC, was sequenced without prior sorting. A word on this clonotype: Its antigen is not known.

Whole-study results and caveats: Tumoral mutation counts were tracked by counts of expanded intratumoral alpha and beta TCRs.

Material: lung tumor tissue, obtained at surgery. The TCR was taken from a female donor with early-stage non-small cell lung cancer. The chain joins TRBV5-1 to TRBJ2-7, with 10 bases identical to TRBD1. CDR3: CASSFETGGGYEQYF. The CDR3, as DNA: TGCGCCAGCAGCTTTGAGACAGGGGGCGGCTACGAGCAGTACTTC.